There are many counts of the clone carrying this T cell receptor (beta chain). Germline V gene lookup returns CDR1 GTSNPN and CDR2 SVGIG (reference sequence). Trimming stripped 0 bases from V and 11 bases from J, with 11 bases between. The CDR3 has 12 residues. Clinical symptoms, serum thyroxine and TRAb, thyroid ultrasound and orbital computed tomography were used for the diagnoses. The sample belongs to a study of T cells in Graves' hyperthyroidism and ophthalmopathy. TCR beta CDR3 sequences were amplified from RNA transcripts. The primer set for the first-round RT-PCR of the TCR CDR3 was HTBI. TCRdb re-analysed the multiplex PCR reads in MiXCR, keeping a single row per CDR3 protein. Among over 120,000 distinct CDR3 sequences, 22% were seen once, and the ten largest hold around two thirds.

The sequencing input was blood. V usage is TRBV30 and J usage is TRBJ2-1; D remains ambiguous. This sequence originates from a woman aged 45-65 years with Graves' hyperthyroidism that later progressed to Graves' ophthalmopathy. The CDR3 spells CAWSVGVAKQFF. The CDR3 coding sequence is TGTGCCTGGAGTGTAGGAGTAGCAAAGCAGTTCTTC.